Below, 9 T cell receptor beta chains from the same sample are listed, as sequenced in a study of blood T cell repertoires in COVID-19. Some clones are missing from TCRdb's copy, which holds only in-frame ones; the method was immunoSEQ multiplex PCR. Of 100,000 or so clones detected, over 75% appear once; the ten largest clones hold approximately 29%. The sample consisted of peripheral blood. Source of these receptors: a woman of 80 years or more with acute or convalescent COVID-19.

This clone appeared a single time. The CDR3: CASSDPLTGGTTNEKLFF. As DNA, the CDR3 is TGTGCCAGCAGCGACCCCTTGACAGGGGGAACAACTAATGAAAAACTGTTTTTT. The V call is TRBV9, the J call TRBJ1-4; 9 bases fit TRBD1. This CDR3 comprises 18 residues. CDR1 and CDR2 from the germline V gene are SGDLS and YYNGEE. The ends lost 3 bases at V and 0 bases at J; junction bases unmatched: 9. The full variable domain, with the rest looked up from reference TRBV9 and TRBJ1-4, is DSGVTQTPKHLITATGQRVTLRCSPRSGDLSVYWYQQSLDQGLQFLIQYYNGEERAKGNILERFSAQQFPDLHSELNLSSLELGDSALYFCASSDPLTGGTTNEKLFFGSGTQLSVL.

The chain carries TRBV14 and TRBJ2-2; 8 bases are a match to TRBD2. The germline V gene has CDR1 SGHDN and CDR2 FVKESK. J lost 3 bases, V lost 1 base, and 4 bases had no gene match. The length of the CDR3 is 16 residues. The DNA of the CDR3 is TGTGCCAGCAGCCAAGCGGGAGGGGGTTACACCGGGGAGCTGTTTTTT. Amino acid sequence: CASSQAGGGYTGELFF.

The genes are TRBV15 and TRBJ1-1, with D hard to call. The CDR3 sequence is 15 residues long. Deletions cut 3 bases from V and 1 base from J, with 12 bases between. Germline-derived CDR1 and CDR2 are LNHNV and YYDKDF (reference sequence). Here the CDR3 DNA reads TGTGCCACCAGCAGGCATGCGGCGGGGAACACTGAAGCTTTCTTT. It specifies CATSRHAAGNTEAFF.

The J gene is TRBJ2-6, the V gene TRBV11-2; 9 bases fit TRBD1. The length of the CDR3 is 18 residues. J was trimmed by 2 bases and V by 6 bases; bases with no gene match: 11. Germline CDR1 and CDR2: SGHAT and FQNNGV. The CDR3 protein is CASRNEFTGGPGANVLTF. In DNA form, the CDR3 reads TGTGCCAGCAGGAATGAGTTCACAGGGGGCCCTGGGGCCAACGTCCTGACTTTC.

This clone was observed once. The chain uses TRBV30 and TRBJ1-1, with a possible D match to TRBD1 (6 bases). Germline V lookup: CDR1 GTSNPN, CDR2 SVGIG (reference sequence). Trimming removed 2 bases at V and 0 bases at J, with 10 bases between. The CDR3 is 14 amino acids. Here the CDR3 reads CAWSLRTVNTEAFF. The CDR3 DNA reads TGTGCCTGGAGTCTGCGGACAGTGAACACTGAAGCTTTCTTT.

The CDR3 bases are TGTGCCATCGACCCTGGCCCGGGGTTCCTTTATGGCTACACCTTC. Translation gives CAIDPGPGFLYGYTF. The chain couples TRBV10-3 to TRBJ1-2; D is unresolved. The CDR3 spans 15 residues. CDR1 and CDR2 from the germline V gene are ENHRY and SYGVKD. V lost 8 bases, J lost 5 bases, and 21 bases lay in between.

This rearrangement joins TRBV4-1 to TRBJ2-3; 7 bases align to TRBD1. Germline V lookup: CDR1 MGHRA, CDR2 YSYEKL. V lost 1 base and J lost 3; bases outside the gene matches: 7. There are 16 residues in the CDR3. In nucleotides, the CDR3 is TGCGCCAGCAGCCAAGCCAACAGGGGTTCAACAGATACGCAGTATTTT. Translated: CASSQANRGSTDTQYF.

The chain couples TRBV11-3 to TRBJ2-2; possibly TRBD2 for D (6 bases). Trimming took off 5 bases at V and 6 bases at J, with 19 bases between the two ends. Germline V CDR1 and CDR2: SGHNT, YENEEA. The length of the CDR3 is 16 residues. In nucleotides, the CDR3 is TGTGCCAGCAGCCATCGTGGAGGGCCCTGGGCCGGGGAGCTGTTTTTT. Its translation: CASSHRGGPWAGELFF.

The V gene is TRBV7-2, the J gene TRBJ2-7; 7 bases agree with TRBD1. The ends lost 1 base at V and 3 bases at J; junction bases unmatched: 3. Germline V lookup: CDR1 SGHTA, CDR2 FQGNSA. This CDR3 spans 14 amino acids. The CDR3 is CASSLDRGYYEQYF. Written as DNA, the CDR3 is TGTGCCAGCAGCTTAGACAGGGGCTACTACGAGCAGTACTTC.